Following are 3 T cell receptor beta chains from one sample sequenced in a study of human T cells and chemical hapten exposure (dated by TCRdb to the early 2020s). What this sample's time point label stands for: patch test 1, 2 weeks after DPC sensitization. The treatment or condition label corresponds to: therapeutic diphenylcyclopropenone sensitization with weekly scalp DPC. The method was RACE. Sequenced using a NextSeq 500. Clones were called with MiXCR by TCRdb after fastp trimmed the public reads at Q25, and only in-frame beta chains were retained. Duplicate CDR3 protein sequences are folded into a single record with the most common DNA and genes. The sample table shows 75,000 to 95,000 distinct CDR3 sequences, and roughly 10% are seen once. The top ten clones comprise under 4% of the sample. The input for sequencing was whole blood, taken in connection with sensitization to the hapten diphenylcyclopropenone (DPC). All receptors come from a woman aged 60-75 years with alopecia areata. Some clones in this sample may be carry-over from other donors' samples.

V and J are TRBV3-1 and TRBJ1-2, with 7 bases aligning to TRBD1. Trimming removed 4 bases from V and 1 base from J; junction bases left unmatched: 6. CDR1 is LGHDT, CDR2 YNNKEL, per germline (reference sequence). The length of the CDR3 is 15 residues. The CDR3 sequence is CASSPGNRGNYGYTF. The CDR3 DNA reads TGTGCCAGCAGCCCGGGGAACAGGGGTAACTATGGCTACACCTTC.

This clonotype came up many times. V and J are TRBV29-1 and TRBJ1-5, with a tentative D call TRBD1 (5 bases). The CDR3 is 13 amino acids. Germline CDR1 SQVTM, CDR2 ANQGSEA. Trimming shortened V by 7 bases and J by 2 bases, and 12 bases separated the two germline ends. CDR3 DNA sequence: TGCAGCGCCAACATGGGGGGCAATCAGCCCCAGCATTTT. Amino acids: CSANMGGNQPQHF.

The V call is TRBV7-2, the J call TRBJ2-5, with D perhaps TRBD1 or TRBD2 (5 bases each). Looked up from germline, CDR1 is SGHTA and CDR2 is FQGNSA. CDR3 length equals 13 residues. The V and J ends lost 8 bases and 0 bases respectively, with 10 bases between them. The CDR3 DNA reads TGTGCCAGCGGGGGATCGTACCAAGAGACCCAGTACTTC. Its translation: CASGGSYQETQYF. Full variable domain (missing parts from reference TRBV7-2 and TRBJ2-5): GAGVSQSPSNKVTEKGKDVELRCDPISGHTALYWYRQSLGQGLEFLIYFQGNSAPDKSGLPSDRFSAERTGGSVSTLTIQRTQQEDSAVYLCASGGSYQETQYFGPGTRLLVL.